The clone carrying this TCR beta chain is identified as medium-sized from frequency. TCRdb re-called the 5' RACE reads and shows each CDR3 protein once, DNA omitted. The sample holds 700 or so distinct CDR3 sequences. CDR3 length: 14 amino acids. The germline CDR1 and CDR2 sequences are MNHEY and SMNVEV (reference sequence). The data stem from a study of T cells expressing NK-cell markers. Material for sequencing was blood T cells: a sorted CD56 or NKG2C T cell subset, CD4+ or CD8+ T cells, or bulk PBMC T cells (not recorded which). This TCR was sampled from a man aged 18-69 years in good health. This chain connects TRBV27 to TRBJ2-7; absent DNA, TCRdb's TRBD2 call cannot be checked. CDR3 residues: CASSPLRGAYEQYF.